The 28 T cell receptor beta chains reported below all come from one sample, sequenced in a study of T cell responses to AZD1222 COVID-19 vaccine. Profiling relied on immunoSEQ multiplex PCR, and the TCRdb table lists in-frame clones only, not all of them. This sample has 130,000 or so clones, with approximately 93% found just once. Sample: peripheral blood, taken on day 0 of MenACWY control vaccination. Every receptor here comes from an adult in good health.

The chain links TRBV6-1 to TRBJ2-7; D call uncertain. Trimming took off 2 bases at V and 5 bases at J, with 10 bases between the two ends. The CDR3 is made up of 13 amino acids. Per the germline V gene, CDR1 is MNHNS and CDR2 is SASEGT. Here the CDR3 reads CASSERFPNEQYF. The CDR3 bases are TGTGCCAGCAGTGAAAGGTTTCCTAACGAGCAGTACTTC.

The chain employs TRBV6-2 or TRBV6-3 and TRBJ2-3, with 7 bases that match TRBD1. Germline CDR1 reads MNHEY; CDR2 reads SVGEGT. The V segment lost 3 bases and the J segment 3 bases; nucleotides outside the gene matches: 3. The CDR3 has 14 amino acids. CDR3: CASSYGGQTDTQYF. CDR3 DNA: TGTGCCAGCAGTTATGGGGGACAGACAGATACGCAGTATTTT.

The chain has TRBV5-1 and TRBJ2-5, with a weak D call TRBD2 (5 bases). CDR3 length: 14 residues. The V end lost 2 bases, the J end lost 0 bases, and 8 bases lay between the germline ends. Germline V lookup: CDR1 SGHRS, CDR2 YFSETQ. DNA for the CDR3: TGCGCCAGCAGCTTTAAGGACTACCAAGAGACCCAGTACTTC. This translates into CASSFKDYQETQYF.

This chain links TRBV7-8 with TRBJ2-1; no firm D call. Germline CDR1 is SGHVS and CDR2 is FQNEAQ. Trimming cost V 6 bases and J 3 bases, with 15 bases left between them. This CDR3 region has 15 residues. CDR3 sequence reads: CASSFSTSYYNEQFF. CDR3 DNA: TGTGCCAGCAGTTTTAGTACGTCCTACTACAATGAGCAGTTCTTC.

The chain employs TRBV19 and TRBJ1-1; the match to TRBD1 covers 8 bases. The germline V gene has CDR1 LNHDA and CDR2 SQIVND (reference sequence). After removal of 5 bases from V and 8 bases from J, the junction contained 10 bases not matched to a gene. The CDR3 has 14 amino acids. The CDR3 DNA reads TGTGCCAGTAGTTTCGGGACAGGTCTCTCAGAAGCTTTCTTT. This encodes CASSFGTGLSEAFF.

The chain carries TRBV12-3 or TRBV12-4 and TRBJ1-3; D gene ambiguous. The length of the CDR3 is 12 residues. Deletions cut 1 base from V and 5 bases from J, with 3 bases between. CDR3 amino acids: CASSLDRNTIYF. Written as DNA, the CDR3 is TGTGCCAGCAGTTTAGACAGAAACACCATATATTTT.

The genes are TRBV27 and TRBJ1-2; 8 positions agree with TRBD1. The V and J ends lost 7 bases and 6 bases, in that order; junction bases with no gene match: 7. Germline values: CDR1 MNHEY, CDR2 SMNVEV (reference sequence). This CDR3 is 13 amino acids long. The CDR3 bases are TGTGCCAGCACCGTGACAGGGGACGATGGCTACACCTTC. It specifies CASTVTGDDGYTF.

The chain is built from TRBV2 and TRBJ1-5; D not resolved. V was shortened by 7 bases and J by 4 bases, with 14 bases between the two germline ends. CDR1 SNHLY and CDR2 FYNNEI come from the germline V gene. The CDR3 runs 14 residues. CDR3 DNA sequence: TGTGCCAGCACTCAATCGACGGCGAATCAGCCCCAGCATTTT. Its translation: CASTQSTANQPQHF.

The V gene is TRBV7-3, the J gene TRBJ2-1; perhaps TRBD2 as D (5 bases). Germline lookup yields CDR1 SGHTA and CDR2 FQGTGA. V was cut by 7 bases and J by 2 bases, with 15 bases left in between. The CDR3 contains 15 residues. The CDR3 region is CASTELAGAYNEQFF. The CDR3 DNA reads as TGTGCCAGCACCGAACTGGCCGGGGCCTACAATGAGCAGTTCTTC.

The chain recombines TRBV4-3 with TRBJ1-1; D remains ambiguous. Germline CDR1 reads LGHNA; CDR2 reads YSLEER. This CDR3 contains 13 residues. The ends were cut back, 2 bases at V and 3 bases at J, with 7 bases in the middle. CDR3 in DNA: TGCGCCAGCAGCCAATTTACAGACACTGAAGCTTTCTTT. Amino acids: CASSQFTDTEAFF.

The rearrangement joins TRBV12-5 to TRBJ1-2; TRBD1 is a possible D gene (6 bases). Trimming removed 3 bases at V and 2 bases at J, with 10 bases between. The CDR3 totals 14 residues. Germline V gene data show CDR1 as LGHNT and CDR2 as FRNRAP. CDR3 sequence reads: CASGFLQGNYGYTF. CDR3 in DNA: TGTGCTAGTGGTTTCCTGCAGGGGAACTATGGCTACACCTTC.

This sequence joins TRBV4-2 and TRBJ2-2; the D is unclear. The germline V gene has CDR1 LGHNA and CDR2 YNFKEQ. The CDR3 has 14 residues. Trimming left V 3 bases short and J 6 bases short, with 11 bases between. CDR3 sequence reads: CASSQAHSAGELFF. In DNA form, the CDR3 reads TGTGCCAGCAGCCAGGCCCACAGCGCCGGGGAGCTGTTTTTT.

The rearrangement uses TRBV12-5 and TRBJ2-1, with D tentatively TRBD2 (5 bases). CDR3 length: 16 residues. The V end lost 4 bases, the J end lost 0 bases, and 13 bases lay between the germline ends. CDR1 LGHNT and CDR2 FRNRAP come from the germline V gene. The CDR3: CASGSGPAGSYNEQFF. In nucleotides, the CDR3 is TGTGCTAGTGGTTCCGGTCCCGCGGGCTCCTACAATGAGCAGTTCTTC.

The chain links TRBV12-3 or TRBV12-4 to TRBJ2-7; 7 bases are shared with TRBD1. This CDR3 comprises 13 residues. Trimming cost V 5 bases and J 3 bases; bases outside gene matches: 4. CDR3 DNA sequence: TGTGCCAGCAGTCAACACAGGGGCTACGAGCAGTACTTC. Amino acids: CASSQHRGYEQYF.

The CDR3 region has the DNA TGCGCCAGCAGTGGGACAGGGACTCATCAGCCCCAGCATTTT. It yields the protein CASSGTGTHQPQHF. The rearrangement joins TRBV10-2 to TRBJ1-5; 8 nucleotides line up with TRBD1. CDR1 is WSHSY, CDR2 SAAADI, per germline. This CDR3 is 14 amino acids long. V trimming: 4 bases; J trimming: 5 bases; junction bases outside the gene matches: 4.

The V and J genes are TRBV19 and TRBJ2-3; TRBD2 matches 7 bases. There are 19 residues in the CDR3. Germline CDR1 reads LNHDA; CDR2 reads SQIVND (reference sequence). Trimming removed 3 bases from V and 2 bases from J; junction bases left unmatched: 17. The CDR3 region has the DNA TGTGCCAGTAGTATCAAACCGGGACGAAGCGGGACCTACACAGATACGCAGTATTTT. It yields the protein CASSIKPGRSGTYTDTQYF.

This chain connects TRBV23-1 to TRBJ2-2, with D hard to call. TRBV23-1 is an open reading frame whose function is uncertain. There are 12 residues in the CDR3. Trimming removed 3 bases from V and 6 bases from J, with 5 bases in between. The CDR3 spells CASSQAPGELFF. The DNA of the CDR3 is TGCGCCAGCAGTCAGGCCCCCGGGGAGCTGTTTTTT.

The rearrangement links TRBV4-3 to TRBJ2-2; D possibly corresponds to TRBD1 (6 bases). Trimming removed 4 bases at V and 5 bases at J, with 17 bases between. Per germline, CDR1 LGHNA and CDR2 YSLEER. This CDR3 spans 16 amino acids. The CDR3 DNA reads TGCGCCAGCAGCCCCCAAAACGACAGGCGAACCGGGGAGCTGTTTTTT. This gives the protein CASSPQNDRRTGELFF.

The rearrangement links TRBV10-2 to TRBJ1-1; D is uncertain. CDR3 length equals 13 residues. The V gene lost 2 bases and the J gene lost 6 bases, with 10 bases spanning the gap. The germline gives CDR1 WSHSY, CDR2 SAAADI. The CDR3 coding sequence is TGCGCCAGCAGTGAGATGGCCTCCGCTGAAGCTTTCTTT. It is translated as CASSEMASAEAFF.

The V and J genes are TRBV9 and TRBJ2-1; TRBD1 matches at 7 bases. Looked up from germline, CDR1 is SGDLS and CDR2 is YYNGEE. The CDR3 runs to 15 residues. V dropped 0 bases and J dropped 7; count of bases not matched to a gene: 7. The DNA of the CDR3 is TGTGCCAGCAGCGTAGGACAGGGTCTGTTGAATGAGCAGTTCTTC. Residues: CASSVGQGLLNEQFF.

For this clone: Other DNA sequences in the same sample also yield this CDR3. V gene TRBV7-3 combines with J gene TRBJ1-2, with 9 nucleotides matching TRBD1. Germline V gene sequence: CDR1 SGHTA, CDR2 FQGTGA. Trimming cost V 6 bases and J 5 bases; bases outside gene matches: 4. The CDR3 has 13 amino acids. The CDR3 bases are TGTGCCAGCAGTCCCGACAGGGGGTATGGCTACACCTTC. Translating it yields CASSPDRGYGYTF.

The sample holds one count of this clone. The chain couples TRBV7-8 to TRBJ1-3, with 7 bases matching TRBD1. CDR1 is SGHVS and CDR2 is FQNEAQ in the germline V gene. CDR3 size: 17 residues. V trimming: 3 bases; J trimming: 0 bases; junction bases outside the gene matches: 8. In nucleotides, the CDR3 is TGTGCCAGCAGCTTGTTTGGACAGGTCAGCTCTGGAAACACCATATATTTT. Protein product: CASSLFGQVSSGNTIYF. The entire variable domain, with the rest obtained from reference TRBV7-8 and TRBJ1-3, is as follows: GAGVSQSPRYKVAKRGQDVALRCDPISGHVSLFWYQQALGQGPEFLTYFQNEAQLDKSGLPSDRFFAERPEGSVSTLKIQRTQQEDSAVYLCASSLFGQVSSGNTIYFGEGSWLTVV.

The rearrangement joins TRBV28 to TRBJ2-7, with 8 bases that match TRBD2. Losses at the gene ends were 6 bases for V and 6 bases for J; bases not matched to a gene: 13. CDR3 length: 15 residues. Germline V gene lookup returns CDR1 MDHEN and CDR2 SYDVKM. CDR3 in amino acids: CASREATSGAPEQYF. The DNA for the CDR3 is TGTGCCAGCAGAGAAGCAACTAGCGGCGCTCCCGAGCAGTACTTC.

The chain carries TRBV25-1 and TRBJ2-1; 10 bases line up with TRBD2. V lost 2 bases to trimming and J lost 7 bases; unmatched junction nucleotides: 8. This CDR3 comprises 16 residues. The germline gives CDR1 MGHDK, CDR2 SYGVNS. The CDR3 spells CASSERTSGEGNEQFF. The DNA for the CDR3 is TGTGCCAGCAGTGAAAGAACTAGCGGGGAAGGAAATGAGCAGTTCTTC.

This chain connects TRBV3-1 (or the pseudogene TRBV3-2) to TRBJ1-1; D remains ambiguous. CDR3 length: 13 amino acids. CDR1 LGHDT and CDR2 YNNKEL come from the germline V gene (reference sequence). V was clipped by 7 bases and J by 0 bases, with 9 bases between them. CDR3 region: CASTEQLNTEAFF. CDR3 bases: TGTGCCAGCACCGAACAACTGAACACTGAAGCTTTCTTT.

This chain links TRBV27 with TRBJ2-7; 7 bases match TRBD1. The V gene's germline CDR1 is MNHEY and CDR2 SMNVEV (reference sequence). The CDR3 consists of 17 residues. V dropped 6 bases and J dropped 1; count of bases not matched to a gene: 15. The CDR3 sequence: CASSSFYRGTPSYEQYF. The CDR3, as DNA: TGTGCCAGCAGCTCATTTTACAGGGGCACCCCTTCCTACGAGCAGTACTTC.

The J gene is TRBJ1-2, the V gene TRBV6-5; D may be TRBD1 (5 bases). The CDR3 sequence is 13 residues long. Deletions cut 2 bases from V and 7 bases from J, with 11 bases between. Germline values: CDR1 MNHEY, CDR2 SVGAGI. The CDR3 sequence: CASSYPEGSGYTF. In DNA form, the CDR3 reads TGTGCCAGCAGTTACCCAGAGGGGTCTGGCTACACCTTC.

This sequence joins TRBV24-1 and TRBJ1-4, with 9 bases matching TRBD1. Germline V gene sequence: CDR1 KGHDR, CDR2 SFDVKD. This CDR3 comprises 14 residues. V dropped 3 bases and J dropped 7; count of bases not matched to a gene: 2. In DNA, the CDR3 is TGTGCCACCAGTGATCGGGACAGGGCTGAAAAACTGTTTTTT. This translates into CATSDRDRAEKLFF.